The 23 T cell receptor beta chains below were found in one sample sequenced in a study of STAT3 mutations in large granular lymphocyte leukemia. Whole-study findings and limits: Every T-LGLL patient had at least one immunodominant TCRbeta clonotype.

Assay used: immunoSEQ multiplex PCR; TCRdb lists only in-frame clones, some missing. The sample lists about 24,000 clones, 94% seen once, with roughly 6.5% in the top ten. The antigens for these receptors are not known. Sequenced material: peripheral blood mononuclear cells. The origin of the receptors is a man aged 35 to 55 with T-cell large granular lymphocyte leukemia. Some clones in this sample may be carry-over from other donors' samples.

The count of this clone is one. This rearrangement joins TRBV18 to TRBJ1-3; D may be TRBD1 (5 bases). In germline, CDR1 is KGHSH, CDR2 LQKENI. V lost 3 bases and J 0 bases, leaving 9 bases between the germline ends. The CDR3 runs 15 residues. The CDR3 nucleotides read TGTGCCAGCTCACCGGACATGAGCTCTGGAAACACCATATATTTT. Amino acid sequence: CASSPDMSSGNTIYF.

This chain joins TRBV6-5 and TRBJ2-1, with a weak D call TRBD2 (5 bases). The CDR3 contains 15 residues. The germline V gene encodes CDR1 MNHEY and CDR2 SVGAGI. Trimming cost V 2 bases and J 5 bases, with 13 bases left between them. DNA of the CDR3: TGTGCCAGCAGTTACGCAGTAGGAGGTCACAATGAGCAGTTCTTC. Translating it yields CASSYAVGGHNEQFF.

This clone was seen only once. The chain recombines TRBV29-1 with TRBJ1-4, with 7 bases that match TRBD1. This CDR3 has 13 amino acids. Germline trimming cut 7 bases from V and 8 bases from J; bases unmatched to any gene: 10. Germline assignment: CDR1 SQVTM and CDR2 ANQGSEA. This chain's CDR3 is CSAQEGAREKLFF. CDR3 coding DNA: TGCAGCGCACAGGAGGGGGCAAGGGAAAAACTGTTTTTT. Using reference TRBV29-1 and TRBJ1-4 for the parts outside the CDR3, the full variable domain is SAVISQKPSRDICQRGTSLTIQCQVDSQVTMMFWYRQQPGQSLTLIATANQGSEATYESGFVIDKFPISRPNLTFSTLTVSNMSPEDSSIYLCSAQEGAREKLFFGSGTQLSVL.

The CDR3 loop reads CASSLPTGSTGELFF. The DNA for the CDR3 is TGTGCCAGCTCACTACCGACAGGGTCCACCGGGGAGCTGTTTTTT. The chain uses TRBV18 and TRBJ2-2, with TRBD1 matching over 7 bases. CDR3 length: 15 residues. V shed 4 bases, J shed 4 bases, and the junction held 6 bases outside the gene matches. Germline V gene lookup returns CDR1 KGHSH and CDR2 LQKENI.

This chain links TRBV13 with TRBJ1-2; D may be TRBD1 (5 bases). Trimming took off 5 bases at V and 1 base at J, with 8 bases between the two ends. This CDR3 spans 13 amino acids. Germline V gene data show CDR1 as PRHDT and CDR2 as FYEKMQ (reference sequence). CDR3 bases: TGTGCCAGCAGCCAGACAGTTAACTATGGCTACACCTTC. Translation: CASSQTVNYGYTF.

This sequence joins TRBV5-6 and TRBJ2-3, with 11 bases fitting TRBD1. Germline assignment: CDR1 SGHDT and CDR2 YYEEEE. There are 16 residues in the CDR3. V lost 1 base to trimming and J lost 3 bases; unmatched junction nucleotides: 4. CDR3 DNA sequence: TGTGCCAGCAGCTTGTATGGGGACAGGGGGACAGATACGCAGTATTTT. Residues: CASSLYGDRGTDTQYF.

Regarding this clone: The same CDR3 is also encoded by other DNA sequences in this sample. The rearrangement joins TRBV18 to TRBJ2-2, with TRBD1 matching 10 bases. There are 18 residues in the CDR3. Trimming cost V 3 bases and J 2 bases; bases outside gene matches: 9. Germline V lookup: CDR1 KGHSH, CDR2 LQKENI. CDR3 bases: TGTGCCAGCTCACCCCCGAACAGGGACAGGGGTAACACCGGGGAGCTGTTTTTT. Translation gives CASSPPNRDRGNTGELFF. Supplemented by reference TRBV18 and TRBJ2-2, the full variable domain reads NAGVMQNPRHLVRRRGQEARLRCSPMKGHSHVYWYRQLPEEGLKFMVYLQKENIIDESGMPKERFSAEFPKEGPSILRIQQVVRGDSAAYFCASSPPNRDRGNTGELFFGEGSRLTVL.

The gene calls are TRBV30 and TRBJ1-1, with D possibly TRBD1 on 5 matching bases. Germline values: CDR1 GTSNPN, CDR2 SVGIG (reference sequence). Trimming took 3 bases from V and 2 from J, leaving 16 bases between them. The CDR3 is 15 residues long. The chain's CDR3 is CAWRNSGAPNTEAFF. The CDR3 DNA sequence: TGTGCCTGGAGAAACAGCGGGGCTCCAAACACTGAAGCTTTCTTT.

The V call is TRBV9, the J call TRBJ2-2; perhaps TRBD1 as D (5 bases). The germline V gene encodes CDR1 SGDLS and CDR2 YYNGEE. The CDR3 is 12 amino acids. V was pared by 4 bases and J by 6 bases, with 7 bases between. The CDR3 bases are TGTGCCAGCAGCTTCAGGGCCGGGGAGCTGTTTTTT. As protein: CASSFRAGELFF. Full variable domain (outside the CDR3, taken from reference TRBV9 and TRBJ2-2): DSGVTQTPKHLITATGQRVTLRCSPRSGDLSVYWYQQSLDQGLQFLIQYYNGEERAKGNILERFSAQQFPDLHSELNLSSLELGDSALYFCASSFRAGELFFGEGSRLTVL.

The CDR3 loop reads CASSFSGYGGYTF. CDR3 sequence (DNA): TGTGCCAGCAGCTTCTCGGGGTATGGGGGCTACACCTTC. The chain carries TRBV7-8 and TRBJ1-2; no definite D call. The CDR3 runs to 13 residues. Germline loops: CDR1 SGHVS, CDR2 FQNEAQ. V was shortened by 3 bases and J by 8 bases, with 13 bases between the two germline ends.

The chain carries TRBV5-8 and TRBJ1-5; D not resolved. V was pared by 6 bases and J by 1 base, with 14 bases between. The CDR3 runs 15 residues. Germline assignment: CDR1 SGHTS and CDR2 YDEGEE. The CDR3 reads CASTLGGLSNQPQHF. The CDR3 bases are TGTGCCAGCACTCTGGGAGGGTTGAGCAATCAGCCCCAGCATTTT.

V and J are TRBV5-4 and TRBJ1-1; D is possibly TRBD1 (6 bases). Germline V gives CDR1 SGHNT, CDR2 YYREEE (reference sequence). The CDR3 consists of 14 residues. V lost 0 bases and J 4 bases, leaving 10 bases between the germline ends. CDR3 nucleotide sequence: TGTGCCAGCAGCTTGGCGGGGGCTGGCACTGAAGCTTTCTTT. Translating gives CASSLAGAGTEAFF. Variable domain in full (rest from reference TRBV5-4 and TRBJ1-1): ETGVTQSPTHLIKTRGQQVTLRCSSQSGHNTVSWYQQALGQGPQFIFQYYREEENGRGNFPPRFSGLQFPNYSSELNVNALELDDSALYLCASSLAGAGTEAFFGQGTRLTVV.

The genes are TRBV13 and TRBJ2-1; 10 bases match TRBD1. From germline, CDR1 is PRHDT and CDR2 FYEKMQ (reference sequence). The CDR3 sequence is 16 residues long. With V trimmed by 4 bases and J by 0 bases, 3 bases remained unmatched. This CDR3 is CASSSWDRGSYNEQFF. CDR3 coding DNA: TGTGCCAGCAGCTCCTGGGACAGGGGCTCCTACAATGAGCAGTTCTTC.

The V call is TRBV9, the J call TRBJ2-2; D is unclear. The V end lost 6 bases, the J end lost 2 bases, and 5 bases lay between the germline ends. The CDR3 is 12 residues long. Germline CDR1 and CDR2: SGDLS and YYNGEE. The CDR3 sequence is CASTENTGELFF. The CDR3 DNA reads as TGTGCCAGCACGGAAAACACCGGGGAGCTGTTTTTT. Full variable domain (rest looked up from reference TRBV9 and TRBJ2-2): DSGVTQTPKHLITATGQRVTLRCSPRSGDLSVYWYQQSLDQGLQFLIQYYNGEERAKGNILERFSAQQFPDLHSELNLSSLELGDSALYFCASTENTGELFFGEGSRLTVL.

The chain joins TRBV29-1 to TRBJ1-1; D may be TRBD1 (5 bases). CDR1 SQVTM and CDR2 ANQGSEA come from the germline V gene. The CDR3 has 14 residues. The germline V and J ends were trimmed by 4 bases and 3 bases, with 15 bases remaining between them. The CDR3: CSVVQGVGDTEAFF. The CDR3 coding sequence is TGCAGCGTTGTTCAGGGAGTTGGGGACACTGAAGCTTTCTTT.

The chain recombines TRBV20-1 with TRBJ1-1; possibly TRBD1 for D (6 bases). CDR3 size: 11 residues. Germline CDR1 is DFQATT and CDR2 is SNEGSKA (reference sequence). The V and J ends lost 0 bases and 10 bases respectively, with 9 bases between them. This CDR3 reads CSAREGRGAFF. The CDR3 DNA is TGCAGTGCTAGAGAAGGCAGGGGAGCTTTCTTT.

The V call is TRBV5-1, the J call TRBJ1-6; no firm D call. V lost 0 bases and J 9 bases, leaving 16 bases between the germline ends. From germline, CDR1 is SGHRS and CDR2 YFSETQ. The CDR3 spans 16 residues. As DNA, the CDR3 is TGCGCCAGCAGCTTGGGGTTCCGTCGGGGAAGTTCACCCCTCCACTTT. Protein sequence: CASSLGFRRGSSPLHF.

V usage is TRBV7-2 and J usage is TRBJ2-2, with unresolved D. CDR1 and CDR2 (germline): SGHTA, FQGNSA. The V and J ends lost 5 bases and 0 bases respectively, with 10 bases between them. The CDR3 covers 15 residues. CDR3 region: CASSERFTNTGELFF. CDR3 bases: TGTGCCAGCAGCGAACGATTTACGAACACCGGGGAGCTGTTTTTT.

Comments on this clone: A junction boundary mismatches the germline segment, possibly from a read error. The chain carries TRBV7-6 and TRBJ2-7; TRBD2 is a possible D gene (5 bases). Germline CDR1 and CDR2: SGHVS and FNYEAQ. The CDR3 has 12 amino acids. The CDR3 loop reads CASSYPGGSFHF. CDR3 in DNA: TGTGCCAGCAGCTACCCTGGAGGATCGTTTCACTTC.

The V gene is TRBV27, the J gene TRBJ2-1, with TRBD2 matching 9 bases. The CDR3 totals 16 residues. After removal of 6 bases from V and 0 bases from J, the junction contained 6 bases not matched to a gene. Germline V CDR1 and CDR2: MNHEY, SMNVEV (reference sequence). The CDR3 bases are TGTGCCAGCAGCAATAGCGGGGGTAGCTCCTACAATGAGCAGTTCTTC. Residues: CASSNSGGSSYNEQFF.

V usage is TRBV19 and J usage is TRBJ1-3; a weak D match, TRBD1 (6 bases). The germline gives CDR1 LNHDA, CDR2 SQIVND (reference sequence). Trimming left V 6 bases short and J 2 bases short, with 14 bases between. This CDR3 is built from 15 residues. In DNA, the CDR3 is TGTGCCAGTAGCCCCGGGGGCGTCCCTGGAAACACCATATATTTT. Translating it yields CASSPGGVPGNTIYF.

The chain is built from TRBV19 and TRBJ2-1; D gene unclear. CDR1 is LNHDA and CDR2 is SQIVND in the germline V gene (reference sequence). V lost 4 bases, J lost 3 bases, and 7 bases lay in between. The CDR3 consists of 13 residues. The CDR3, as DNA: TGTGCCAGTAGTACCGGCTTCTACAATGAGCAGTTCTTC. Its protein is CASSTGFYNEQFF.

The J gene is TRBJ2-2, the V gene TRBV5-4, with D possibly being TRBD1 (5 bases). In germline, CDR1 is SGHNT, CDR2 YYREEE (reference sequence). The germline V and J ends were trimmed by 0 bases and 5 bases, with 14 bases remaining between them. The CDR3 covers 16 residues. CDR3 in amino acids: CASSLALQGGTGELFF. In DNA, the CDR3 is TGTGCCAGCAGCTTGGCATTGCAGGGTGGTACCGGGGAGCTGTTTTTT.